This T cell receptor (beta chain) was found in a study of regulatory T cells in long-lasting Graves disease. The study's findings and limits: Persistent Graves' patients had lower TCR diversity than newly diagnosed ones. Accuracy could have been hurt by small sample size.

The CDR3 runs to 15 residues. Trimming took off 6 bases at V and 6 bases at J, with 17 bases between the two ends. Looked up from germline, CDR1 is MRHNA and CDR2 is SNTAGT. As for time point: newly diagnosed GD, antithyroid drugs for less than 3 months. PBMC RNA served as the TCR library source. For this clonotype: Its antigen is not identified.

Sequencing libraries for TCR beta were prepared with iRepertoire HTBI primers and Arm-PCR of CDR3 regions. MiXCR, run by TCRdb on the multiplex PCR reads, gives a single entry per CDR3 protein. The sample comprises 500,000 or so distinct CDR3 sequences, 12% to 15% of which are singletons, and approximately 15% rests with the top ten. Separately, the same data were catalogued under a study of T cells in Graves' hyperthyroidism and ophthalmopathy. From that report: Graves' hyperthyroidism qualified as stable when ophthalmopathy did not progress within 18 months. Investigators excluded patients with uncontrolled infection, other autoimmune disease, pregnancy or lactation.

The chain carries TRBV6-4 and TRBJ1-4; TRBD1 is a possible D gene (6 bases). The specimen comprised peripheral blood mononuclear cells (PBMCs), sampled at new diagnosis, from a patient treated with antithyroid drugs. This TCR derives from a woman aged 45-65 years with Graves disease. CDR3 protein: CASRSPTGGHEKLFF. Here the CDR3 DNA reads TGTGCCAGCAGATCCCCGACAGGAGGCCATGAAAAACTGTTTTTT.